This is a list of T cell receptor beta chains from one sample in a study of shared clonotypes between healthy human individuals. Repertoires were generated with immunoSEQ multiplex PCR, while TCRdb's copy carries only in-frame clones and drops some. In the table there are 500,000 to 700,000 clones, approximately 95% of which are singletons. Sequenced sample: naive CD8+ T cells sorted from blood. These TCRs come from a woman aged 25 to 39 in good health. Each CDR3 is given with its conserved first and last residue. The order of the fields is clone size, V gene, J gene, D gene, CDR3 protein, CDR3 DNA. A D gene is named only where the DNA matches it firmly. Not all rows give a size; the values are once, few, many and, for expanded clones, a class.

clone size: .
V gene: TRBV28
J gene: TRBJ2-7
D gene: .
CDR3 protein: CASSPRGGELEQYF
CDR3 DNA: TGTGCCAGCAGTCCCCGTGGGGGAGAGCTCGAGCAGTACTTC

clone size: .
V gene: TRBV13
J gene: TRBJ1-1
D gene: TRBD1
CDR3 protein: CASDRGMNTEAFF
CDR3 DNA: TGTGCCAGTGACAGGGGCATGAACACTGAAGCTTTCTTT

clone size: .
V gene: TRBV28
J gene: TRBJ1-1
D gene: .
CDR3 protein: CASSSQGSGTEAFF
CDR3 DNA: TGTGCCAGCAGTTCACAGGGATCGGGCACTGAAGCTTTCTTT

clone size: .
V gene: TRBV27
J gene: TRBJ1-2
D gene: .
CDR3 protein: CASSLWYGSGYTF
CDR3 DNA: TGTGCCAGCAGTTTATGGTACGGCAGTGGCTACACCTTC

clone size: .
V gene: TRBV14
J gene: TRBJ2-7
D gene: .
CDR3 protein: CASSQIGGSYEQYF
CDR3 DNA: TGTGCCAGCAGCCAAATTGGGGGGTCCTACGAGCAGTACTTC

clone size: .
V gene: TRBV5-5
J gene: TRBJ2-1
D gene: TRBD2
CDR3 protein: CASSPKREGRNEQFF
CDR3 DNA: TGTGCCAGCAGCCCGAAGCGGGAGGGGAGGAATGAGCAGTTCTTC

clone size: .
V gene: TRBV10-3
J gene: TRBJ2-7
D gene: .
CDR3 protein: CAISADTTYEQYF
CDR3 DNA: TGTGCCATCAGTGCGGACACAACCTACGAGCAGTACTTC

clone size: .
V gene: TRBV27
J gene: TRBJ1-1
D gene: .
CDR3 protein: CASSLNVKAAMNTEAFF
CDR3 DNA: TGTGCCAGCAGTTTAAACGTCAAGGCAGCCATGAACACTGAAGCTTTCTTT

clone size: .
V gene: TRBV11-3
J gene: TRBJ1-2
D gene: .
CDR3 protein: CASSSGTTGYTF
CDR3 DNA: TGTGCCAGCAGCTCCGGGACAACCGGCTACACCTTC

clone size: once
V gene: TRBV27
J gene: TRBJ2-7
D gene: .
CDR3 protein: CASSLSPYTPYEQYF
CDR3 DNA: TGTGCCAGCAGTTTATCGCCTTATACCCCCTACGAGCAGTACTTC

clone size: .
V gene: TRBV5-4
J gene: TRBJ1-5
D gene: TRBD1
CDR3 protein: CASSDGTEEPQHF
CDR3 DNA: TGTGCCAGCAGCGATGGGACAGAAGAGCCCCAGCATTTT

clone size: .
V gene: TRBV28
J gene: TRBJ2-7
D gene: TRBD1
CDR3 protein: CASSPVGTGADEQYF
CDR3 DNA: TGTGCCAGCAGTCCCGTCGGGACAGGAGCCGACGAGCAGTACTTC

clone size: .
V gene: TRBV10-2
J gene: TRBJ2-6
D gene: .
CDR3 protein: CASRANSGANVLTF
CDR3 DNA: TGCGCCAGCAGAGCAAACTCTGGGGCCAACGTCCTGACTTTC

clone size: few
V gene: TRBV7-9
J gene: TRBJ2-7
D gene: TRBD2
CDR3 protein: CASSLWASGSDEQYF
CDR3 DNA: TGTGCCAGCAGCTTGTGGGCTAGCGGGAGCGACGAGCAGTACTTC

clone size: .
V gene: TRBV7-8
J gene: TRBJ2-2
D gene: .
CDR3 protein: CASSRDPNTGELFF
CDR3 DNA: TGTGCCAGCAGCCGGGACCCGAACACCGGGGAGCTGTTTTTT

clone size: .
V gene: TRBV19
J gene: TRBJ2-7
D gene: .
CDR3 protein: CASSADTYEQYF
CDR3 DNA: TGTGCCAGTAGTGCGGATACCTACGAGCAGTACTTC

clone size: .
V gene: TRBV5-1
J gene: TRBJ1-1
D gene: .
CDR3 protein: CASSQEPLNTEAFF
CDR3 DNA: TGCGCCAGCAGCCAGGAACCTCTGAACACTGAAGCTTTCTTT

clone size: .
V gene: TRBV4-2
J gene: TRBJ1-4
D gene: .
CDR3 protein: CASVGTGENEKLFF
CDR3 DNA: TGTGCCAGCGTGGGGACCGGGGAAAATGAAAAACTGTTTTTT

clone size: once
V gene: TRBV28
J gene: TRBJ1-5
D gene: .
CDR3 protein: CASTTMEGRLGNQPQHF
CDR3 DNA: TGTGCCAGCACCACAATGGAGGGGCGCCTCGGCAATCAGCCCCAGCATTTT

clone size: few
V gene: TRBV7-9
J gene: TRBJ1-4
D gene: TRBD1
CDR3 protein: CASSDGTGVEKLFF
CDR3 DNA: TGTGCCAGCAGCGACGGGACAGGAGTTGAAAAACTGTTTTTT

clone size: .
V gene: TRBV27
J gene: TRBJ2-3
D gene: .
CDR3 protein: CASSLNLMRVTDTQYF
CDR3 DNA: TGTGCCAGCAGTTTAAACCTCATGCGGGTCACAGATACGCAGTATTTT

clone size: once
V gene: TRBV27
J gene: TRBJ2-7
D gene: .
CDR3 protein: CASSLNSYEQYF
CDR3 DNA: TGTGCCAGCAGTTTAAATTCCTACGAGCAGTACTTC

clone size: .
V gene: TRBV5-6
J gene: TRBJ2-7
D gene: TRBD1
CDR3 protein: CASSLVDRGHEQYF
CDR3 DNA: TGTGCCAGCAGCTTGGTTGACAGGGGCCACGAGCAGTACTTC

clone size: .
V gene: TRBV19
J gene: TRBJ2-7
D gene: .
CDR3 protein: CASSISVTYEQYF
CDR3 DNA: TGTGCCAGTAGTATTTCTGTTACCTACGAGCAGTACTTC

clone size: .
V gene: TRBV28
J gene: TRBJ2-7
D gene: TRBD1
CDR3 protein: CASSIRRGTGEQYF
CDR3 DNA: TGTGCCAGCAGTATCCGAAGAGGGACAGGCGAGCAGTACTTC

clone size: .
V gene: TRBV27
J gene: TRBJ2-6
D gene: .
CDR3 protein: CASSITPSGANVLTF
CDR3 DNA: TGTGCCAGCAGTATTACACCCTCTGGGGCCAACGTCCTGACTTTC

clone size: .
V gene: TRBV7-9
J gene: TRBJ1-2
D gene: .
CDR3 protein: CASSLGSVEGHYGYTF
CDR3 DNA: TGTGCCAGCAGCTTAGGTTCGGTTGAGGGTCACTATGGCTACACCTTC

clone size: .
V gene: TRBV28
J gene: TRBJ2-7
D gene: .
CDR3 protein: CASSLTGASYEQYF
CDR3 DNA: TGTGCCAGCAGTCTGACGGGGGCCTCCTACGAGCAGTACTTC

clone size: .
V gene: TRBV9
J gene: TRBJ2-1
D gene: TRBD2
CDR3 protein: CASSPAGGPYNEQFF
CDR3 DNA: TGTGCCAGCAGCCCAGCGGGAGGGCCGTACAATGAGCAGTTCTTC

clone size: .
V gene: TRBV9
J gene: TRBJ1-1
D gene: .
CDR3 protein: CASSVDRAGTEAFF
CDR3 DNA: TGTGCCAGCAGCGTAGACAGGGCGGGCACTGAAGCTTTCTTT

clone size: .
V gene: TRBV10-2
J gene: TRBJ1-2
D gene: .
CDR3 protein: CASSESGVIAFAGYTF
CDR3 DNA: TGCGCCAGCAGTGAAAGCGGGGTTATTGCATTCGCTGGCTACACCTTC

clone size: .
V gene: TRBV7-2
J gene: TRBJ1-5
D gene: .
CDR3 protein: CASTTFVGGQPQHF
CDR3 DNA: TGTGCCAGCACCACCTTCGTCGGGGGGCAGCCCCAGCATTTT

clone size: .
V gene: TRBV5-6
J gene: TRBJ2-1
D gene: .
CDR3 protein: CASSAEGEQFF
CDR3 DNA: TGTGCCAGCAGCGCGGAGGGTGAGCAGTTCTTC

clone size: .
V gene: TRBV27
J gene: TRBJ2-3
D gene: TRBD2
CDR3 protein: CASSPGAGRSTDTQYF
CDR3 DNA: TGTGCCAGCAGTCCAGGAGCGGGAAGGAGCACAGATACGCAGTATTTT

clone size: once
V gene: TRBV7-9
J gene: TRBJ2-1
D gene: .
CDR3 protein: CASSTKPPRRFSEQFF
CDR3 DNA: TGTGCCAGCAGCACCAAACCCCCGCGTCGGTTTAGCGAGCAGTTCTTC

clone size: once
V gene: TRBV20-1
J gene: TRBJ1-4
D gene: .
CDR3 protein: CSAKVEKLFF
CDR3 DNA: TGCAGTGCTAAAGTAGAAAAACTGTTTTTT

clone size: .
V gene: TRBV28
J gene: TRBJ1-5
D gene: .
CDR3 protein: CASSLPGGNQPQHF
CDR3 DNA: TGTGCCAGCAGTTTACCGGGGGGCAATCAGCCCCAGCATTTT